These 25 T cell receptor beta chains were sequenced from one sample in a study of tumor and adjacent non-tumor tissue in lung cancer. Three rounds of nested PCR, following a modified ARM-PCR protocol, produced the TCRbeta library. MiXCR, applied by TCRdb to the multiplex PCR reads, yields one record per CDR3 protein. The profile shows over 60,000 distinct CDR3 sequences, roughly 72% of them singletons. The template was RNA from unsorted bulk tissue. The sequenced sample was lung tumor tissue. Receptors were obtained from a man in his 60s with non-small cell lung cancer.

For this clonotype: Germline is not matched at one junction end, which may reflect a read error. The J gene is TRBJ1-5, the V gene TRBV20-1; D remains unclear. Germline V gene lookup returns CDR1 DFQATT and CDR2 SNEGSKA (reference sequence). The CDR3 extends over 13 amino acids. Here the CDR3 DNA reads TGCAGTGCTGATCAATCTAGCCATCAGCCCCAGCATTTT. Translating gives CSADQSSHQPQHF.

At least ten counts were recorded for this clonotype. The CDR3 loop reads CASSGTSVGEQYF. The CDR3 coding sequence is TGTGCCAGCAGTGGGACGTCGGTGGGGGAGCAGTACTTC. The chain combines TRBV5-4 with TRBJ2-7, with D possibly called TRBD1 or TRBD2 (5 bases each). Germline V gene lookup returns CDR1 SGHNT and CDR2 YYREEE (reference sequence). Trimming took off 5 bases at V and 7 bases at J, with 16 bases between the two ends. The CDR3 has 13 residues.

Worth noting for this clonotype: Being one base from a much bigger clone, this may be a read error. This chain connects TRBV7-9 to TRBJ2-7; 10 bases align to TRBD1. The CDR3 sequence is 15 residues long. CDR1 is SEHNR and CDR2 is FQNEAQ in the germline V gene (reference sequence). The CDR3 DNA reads TGTGCCATCAGCTTCAGGGGACAGGGGAACTACGAGCAGTACTTC. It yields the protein CAISFRGQGNYEQYF.

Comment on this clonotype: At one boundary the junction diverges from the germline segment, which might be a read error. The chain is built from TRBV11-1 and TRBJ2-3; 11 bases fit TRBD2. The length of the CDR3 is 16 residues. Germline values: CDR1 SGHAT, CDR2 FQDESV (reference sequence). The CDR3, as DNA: TGTGCCAGCAGCTTGACTAGCGGGGCCAGCACAAATACGCATTATTTT. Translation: CASSLTSGASTNTHYF.

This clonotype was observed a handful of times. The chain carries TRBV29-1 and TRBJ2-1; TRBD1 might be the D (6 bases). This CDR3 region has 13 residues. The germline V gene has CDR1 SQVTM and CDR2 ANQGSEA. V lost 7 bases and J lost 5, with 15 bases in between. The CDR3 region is CSAEKWDNNEQFF. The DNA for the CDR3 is TGCAGCGCAGAGAAGTGGGACAACAATGAGCAGTTCTTC.

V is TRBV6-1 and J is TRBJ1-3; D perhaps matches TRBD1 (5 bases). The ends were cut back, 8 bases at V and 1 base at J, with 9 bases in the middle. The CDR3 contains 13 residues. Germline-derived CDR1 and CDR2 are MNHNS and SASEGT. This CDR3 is CASYQGSGNTIYF. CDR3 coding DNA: TGTGCCAGCTATCAGGGTTCTGGAAACACCATATATTTT.

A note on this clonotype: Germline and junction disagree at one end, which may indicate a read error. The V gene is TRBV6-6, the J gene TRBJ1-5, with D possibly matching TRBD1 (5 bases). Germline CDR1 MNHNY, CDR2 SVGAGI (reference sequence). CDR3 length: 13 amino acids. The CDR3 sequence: CASKQVGNRPQHF. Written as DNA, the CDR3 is TGTGCCAGCAAACAGGTGGGCAATCGGCCCCAGCATTTT.

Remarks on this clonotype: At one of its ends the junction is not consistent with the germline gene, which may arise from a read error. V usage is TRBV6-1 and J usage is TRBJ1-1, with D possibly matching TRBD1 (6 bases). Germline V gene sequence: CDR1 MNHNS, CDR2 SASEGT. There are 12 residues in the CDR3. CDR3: CTSSRTATEAFF. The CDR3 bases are TGTACCAGCAGCCGGACAGCCACCGAAGCTTTCTTT.

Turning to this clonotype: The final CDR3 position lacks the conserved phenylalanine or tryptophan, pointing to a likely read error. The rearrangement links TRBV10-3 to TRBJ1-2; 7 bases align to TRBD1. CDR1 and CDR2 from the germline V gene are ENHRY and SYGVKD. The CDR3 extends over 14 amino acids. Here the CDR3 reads CTISESTGLYGYTI. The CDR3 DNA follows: TGTACCATCAGTGAGTCGACAGGGCTTTATGGCTACACCATC.

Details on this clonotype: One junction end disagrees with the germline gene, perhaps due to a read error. CDR3 in amino acids: CSVRKGLAGGREWYF. The CDR3 bases are TGCAGTGTTAGAAAAGGACTAGCGGGAGGACGAGAGTGGTACTTC. The genes are TRBV20-1 and TRBJ2-7; 14 bases agree with TRBD2. CDR3 size: 15 residues. Germline lookup yields CDR1 DFQATT and CDR2 SNEGSKA (reference sequence).

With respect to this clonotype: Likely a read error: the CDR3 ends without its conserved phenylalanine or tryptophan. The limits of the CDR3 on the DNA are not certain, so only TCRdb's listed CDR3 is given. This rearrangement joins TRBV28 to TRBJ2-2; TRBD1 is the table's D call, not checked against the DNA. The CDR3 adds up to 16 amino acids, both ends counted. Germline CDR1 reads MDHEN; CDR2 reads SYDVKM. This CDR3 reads CASSDQGQGLAGELFS.

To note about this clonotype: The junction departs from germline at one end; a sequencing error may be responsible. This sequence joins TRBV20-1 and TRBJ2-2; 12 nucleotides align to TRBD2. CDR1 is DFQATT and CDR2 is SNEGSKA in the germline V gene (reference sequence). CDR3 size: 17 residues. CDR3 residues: CSAPGTSGLSFNGEMFF. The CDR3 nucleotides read TGCAGTGCTCCCGGGACTAGCGGGTTGTCATTCAACGGGGAGATGTTTTTT.

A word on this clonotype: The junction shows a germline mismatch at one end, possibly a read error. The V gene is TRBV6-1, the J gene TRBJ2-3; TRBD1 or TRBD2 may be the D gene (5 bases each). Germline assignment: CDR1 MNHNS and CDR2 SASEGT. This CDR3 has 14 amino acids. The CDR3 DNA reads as TGTGCCACCAGTGATTTGGGGACGACAGATACGCAGTATTTT. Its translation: CATSDLGTTDTQYF.

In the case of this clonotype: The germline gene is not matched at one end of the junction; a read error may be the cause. The CDR3 region is CVSSVGTEWTYEQYF. CDR3 DNA: TGTGTCAGCAGTGTAGGTACAGAGTGGACCTACGAGCAGTACTTC. The V and J genes are TRBV6-1 and TRBJ2-7, with unresolved D. CDR3 length: 15 residues. From germline, CDR1 is MNHNS and CDR2 SASEGT.

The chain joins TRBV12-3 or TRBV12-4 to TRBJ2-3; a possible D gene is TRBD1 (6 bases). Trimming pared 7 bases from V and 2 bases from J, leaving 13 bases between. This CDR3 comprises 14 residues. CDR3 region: CASIPTGNTDTQYF. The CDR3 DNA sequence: TGTGCCAGCATTCCCACAGGGAACACAGATACGCAGTATTTT.

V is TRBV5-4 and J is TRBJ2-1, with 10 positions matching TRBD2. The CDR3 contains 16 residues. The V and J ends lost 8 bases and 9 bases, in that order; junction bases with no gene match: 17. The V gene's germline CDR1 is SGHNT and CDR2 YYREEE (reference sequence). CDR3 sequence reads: CASRSKQREGLGEQFF. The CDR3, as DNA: TGTGCCAGTAGATCAAAACAGCGGGAGGGCCTGGGTGAGCAGTTCTTC.

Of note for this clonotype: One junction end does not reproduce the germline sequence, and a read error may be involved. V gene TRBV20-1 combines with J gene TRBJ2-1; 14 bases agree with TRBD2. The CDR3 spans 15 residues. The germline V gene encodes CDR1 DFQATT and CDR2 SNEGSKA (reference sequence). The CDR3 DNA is TGCAATGCTAGACTAGCGGGAGGGTCCTACAATGGGCAGTTATTC. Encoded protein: CNARLAGGSYNGQLF.

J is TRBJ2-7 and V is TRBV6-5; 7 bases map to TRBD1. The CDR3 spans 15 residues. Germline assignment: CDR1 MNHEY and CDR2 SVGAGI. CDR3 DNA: TGTGGCTGCAGTTACGGGGATGGACAGGTTTACGAGCAGTACTTC. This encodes CGCSYGDGQVYEQYF.

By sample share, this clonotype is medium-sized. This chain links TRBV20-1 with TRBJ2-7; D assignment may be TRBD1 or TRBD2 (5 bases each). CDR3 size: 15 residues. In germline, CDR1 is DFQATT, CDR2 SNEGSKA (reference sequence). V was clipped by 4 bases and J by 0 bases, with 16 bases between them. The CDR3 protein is CSATVGTVSSYEQYF. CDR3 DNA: TGCAGTGCTACAGTAGGGACGGTGAGCTCCTACGAGCAGTACTTC.

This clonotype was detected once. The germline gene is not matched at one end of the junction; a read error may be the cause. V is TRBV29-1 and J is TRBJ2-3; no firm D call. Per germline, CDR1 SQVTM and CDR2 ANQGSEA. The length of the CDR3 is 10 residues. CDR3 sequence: CSGGVDTQYF. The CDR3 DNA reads TGCAGCGGTGGTGTCGATACACAGTATTTT.

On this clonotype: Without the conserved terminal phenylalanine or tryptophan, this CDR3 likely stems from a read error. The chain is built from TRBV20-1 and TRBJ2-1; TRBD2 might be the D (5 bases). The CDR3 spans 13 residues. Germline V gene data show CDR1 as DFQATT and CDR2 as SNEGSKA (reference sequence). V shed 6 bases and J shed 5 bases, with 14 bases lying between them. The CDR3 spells CSASIRADNEQFL. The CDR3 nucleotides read TGCAGTGCAAGTATTAGAGCGGACAATGAGCAGTTCCTC.

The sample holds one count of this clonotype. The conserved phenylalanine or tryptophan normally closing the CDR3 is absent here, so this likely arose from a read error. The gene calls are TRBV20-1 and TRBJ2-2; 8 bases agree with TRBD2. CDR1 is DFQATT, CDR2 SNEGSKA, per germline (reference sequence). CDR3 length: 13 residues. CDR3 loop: CSVRLALTGELFL. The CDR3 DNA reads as TGCAGTGTTAGACTAGCGTTGACCGGGGAGCTGTTTCTT.

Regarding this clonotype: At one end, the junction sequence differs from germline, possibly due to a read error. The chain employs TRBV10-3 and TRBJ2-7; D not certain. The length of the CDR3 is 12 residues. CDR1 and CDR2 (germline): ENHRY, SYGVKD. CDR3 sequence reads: CAISDSRVEHYF. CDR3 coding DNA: TGTGCCATCAGTGACTCGAGAGTTGAGCACTACTTC.

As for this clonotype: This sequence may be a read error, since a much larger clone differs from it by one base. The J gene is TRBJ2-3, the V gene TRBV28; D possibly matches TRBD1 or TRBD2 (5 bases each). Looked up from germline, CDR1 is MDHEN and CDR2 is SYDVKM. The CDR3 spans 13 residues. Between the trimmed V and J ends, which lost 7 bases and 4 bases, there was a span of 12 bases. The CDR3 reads CASMGVEADTQYF. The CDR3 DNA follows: TGTGCCAGCATGGGGGTGGAGGCAGATACGCAGTATTTT. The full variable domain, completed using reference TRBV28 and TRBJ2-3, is DVKVTQSSRYLVKRTGEKVFLECVQDMDHENMFWYRQDPGLGLRLIYFSYDVKMKEKGDIPEGYSVSREKKERFSLILESASTNQTSMYLCASMGVEADTQYFGPGTRLTVL.

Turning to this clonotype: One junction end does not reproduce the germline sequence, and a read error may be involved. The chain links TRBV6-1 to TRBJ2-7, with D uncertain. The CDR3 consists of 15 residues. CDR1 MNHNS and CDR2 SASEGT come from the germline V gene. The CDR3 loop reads CASSVSTEWSYEQYF. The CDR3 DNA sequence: TGTGCCAGCAGTGTAAGTACAGAGTGGAGCTACGAGCAGTATTTC.